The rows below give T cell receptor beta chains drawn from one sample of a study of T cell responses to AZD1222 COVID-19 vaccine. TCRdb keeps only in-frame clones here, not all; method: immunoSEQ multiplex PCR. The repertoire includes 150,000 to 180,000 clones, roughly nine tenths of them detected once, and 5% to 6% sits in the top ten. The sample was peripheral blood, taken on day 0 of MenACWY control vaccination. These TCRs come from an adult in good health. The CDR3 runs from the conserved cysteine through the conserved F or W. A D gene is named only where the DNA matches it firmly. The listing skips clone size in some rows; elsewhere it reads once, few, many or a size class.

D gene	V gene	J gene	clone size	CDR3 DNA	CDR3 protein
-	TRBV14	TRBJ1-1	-	TGTGCCAGCAGCCAAGCTACAGTGCTGGGCACTGAAGCTTTCTTT	CASSQATVLGTEAFF
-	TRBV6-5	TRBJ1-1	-	TGTGCCACGCTGGGAGTGAACACTGAAGCTTTCTTT	CATLGVNTEAFF
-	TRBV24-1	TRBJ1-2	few	TGTGCCACCAGTGATTGGGGGAACTATGGCTACACCTTC	CATSDWGNYGYTF
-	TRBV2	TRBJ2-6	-	TGTGCCAGCAGTGAGTCTAGGGGAGGAGGGGCCAACGTCCTGACTTTC	CASSESRGGGANVLTF
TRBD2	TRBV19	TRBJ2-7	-	TGTGCCAGTAGCACCACTCCGGGACTAGCGGCCTACGAGCAGTACTTC	CASSTTPGLAAYEQYF
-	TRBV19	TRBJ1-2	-	TGTGCCAGTAGTATAGGGGGCGCAAGGGTTGATGGCTACACCTTC	CASSIGGARVDGYTF
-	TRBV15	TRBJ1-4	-	TGTGCCACCAGCAGAGATATCCCCTCGGGGGAAAAACTGTTTTTT	CATSRDIPSGEKLFF
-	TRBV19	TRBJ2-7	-	TGTGCCAGTAGTATCCAGGGGTCAAAGGGCTCCTACGAGCAGTACTTC	CASSIQGSKGSYEQYF
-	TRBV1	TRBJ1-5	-	TGCACCAGCAGCCAAGACCCGGAGGGAAATCAGCCCCAGCATTTT	CTSSQDPEGNQPQHF
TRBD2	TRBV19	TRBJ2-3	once	TGTGCCAGTAGCCCAGTAGCGGGAAAGAGCACAGATACGCAGTATTTT	CASSPVAGKSTDTQYF
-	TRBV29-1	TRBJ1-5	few	TGCAGCGTTGAAGTCGGGGGTGGTGATCAGCCCCAGCATTTT	CSVEVGGGDQPQHF
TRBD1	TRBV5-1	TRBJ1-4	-	TGCGCCAGCAGCATAGGACAGGGGGCCCTTAATGAAAAACTGTTTTTT	CASSIGQGALNEKLFF
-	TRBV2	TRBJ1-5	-	TGTGCCAGCAGGTTGGGAGGGGGTGAGCCCCAGCATTTT	CASRLGGGEPQHF
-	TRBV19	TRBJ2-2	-	TGTGCCAGTAGCCGCGCGGGAAGGGGGCAGTACACCGGGGAGCTGTTTTTT	CASSRAGRGQYTGELFF
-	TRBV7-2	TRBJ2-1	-	TGTGCCAGCAGCTTAGAGGGACCAGCCTACAATGAGCAGTTCTTC	CASSLEGPAYNEQFF
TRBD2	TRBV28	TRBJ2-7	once	TGTGCCAGCACGAAGACTAGCGGGAGGGCCGGGTTTCACGAGCAGTACTTC	CASTKTSGRAGFHEQYF
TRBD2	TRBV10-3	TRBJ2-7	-	TGTGCCGCCGCACGGGCTAGCGGCAACGAGCAGTACTTC	CAAARASGNEQYF
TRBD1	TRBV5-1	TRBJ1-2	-	TGCGCCAGCAGCACGGGACAGGACATGTACTATGGCTACACCTTC	CASSTGQDMYYGYTF
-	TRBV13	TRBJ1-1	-	TGTGCCAGCAGCTTAGAACGGGACACTGAAGCTTTCTTT	CASSLERDTEAFF
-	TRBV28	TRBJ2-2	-	TGTGCCAGCAGGGGCGGCACCACCGGGGAGCTGTTTTTT	CASRGGTTGELFF
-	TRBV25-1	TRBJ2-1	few	TGTGCCAGCAAGGGAACCTACAATGAGCAGTTCTTC	CASKGTYNEQFF
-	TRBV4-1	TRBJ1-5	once	TGCGCCAGCAGCCAAGTGGTGGTTCCAGATCAGCCCCAGCATTTT	CASSQVVVPDQPQHF
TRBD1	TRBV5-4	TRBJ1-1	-	TGTGCCAGCAGCTGGGCCGGGACAGGGGGGATAAGCACTGAAGCTTTCTTT	CASSWAGTGGISTEAFF
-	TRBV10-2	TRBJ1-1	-	TGCGCCAGCAGTGAGTCGGGTCCTGAAGCTTTCTTT	CASSESGPEAFF
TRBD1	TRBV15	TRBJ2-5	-	TGTGCCACCAGCAGAGCCCGGGGGACAGGGAATTTCGGAGAGACCCAGTACTTC	CATSRARGTGNFGETQYF
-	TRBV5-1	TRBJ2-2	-	TGCGCCAGCAGCAGATCGGTGCCAGCGGAGCCGGGAACCGGGGAGCTGTTTTTT	CASSRSVPAEPGTGELFF
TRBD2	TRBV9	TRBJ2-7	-	TGTGCCAGCAGCGTAGGTATTGGACTAGCGGGAGGTACCTCCTACGAGCAGTACTTC	CASSVGIGLAGGTSYEQYF
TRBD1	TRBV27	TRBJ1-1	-	TGTGCCAGCCGCTGGGACAGGGGGCTTAGCACTGAAGCTTTCTTT	CASRWDRGLSTEAFF
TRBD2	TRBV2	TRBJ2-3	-	TGTGCCAGCAGTCCTAGCGGGGGTGTGACAGATACGCAGTATTTT	CASSPSGGVTDTQYF
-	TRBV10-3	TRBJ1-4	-	TGTGCCATCAGTGAGTCTGTTTTACGGCAGGGAAGGGAAAAACTGTTTTTT	CAISESVLRQGREKLFF
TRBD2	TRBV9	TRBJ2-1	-	TGTGCCAGCAGCCCCAGAGGCCGACTAGCGGGAGGGATACCCCTCTCCTACAATGAGCAGTTCTTC	CASSPRGRLAGGIPLSYNEQFF
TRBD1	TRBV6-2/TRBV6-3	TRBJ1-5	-	TGTGCCAGCAGTTTCGGACAGGGCAATCAGCCCCAGCATTTT	CASSFGQGNQPQHF
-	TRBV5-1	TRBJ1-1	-	TGCGCCAGCAGCTCGACAGGGAACACTGAAGCTTTCTTT	CASSSTGNTEAFF
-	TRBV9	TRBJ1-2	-	TGTGCCAGCAGGGGAACGGGCTACACCTTC	CASRGTGYTF
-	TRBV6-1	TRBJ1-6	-	TGTGCCAGCAGTGAATCCCAGGGAAGAAATTCACCCCTCCACTTT	CASSESQGRNSPLHF
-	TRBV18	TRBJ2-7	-	TGTGCCAGCTCCGCGGCGGATCCCCACCCTTCCTACGAGCAGTACTTC	CASSAADPHPSYEQYF
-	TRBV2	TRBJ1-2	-	TGTGCCAGCAGTGGAGGGGATCTAGCGAGCGAGGGCTACACCTTC	CASSGGDLASEGYTF
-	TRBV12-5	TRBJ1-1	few	TGTGCTAGTGGTTTGGTATTGGGCAGGAACACTGAAGCTTTCTTT	CASGLVLGRNTEAFF
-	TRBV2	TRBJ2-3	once	TGTGCCAGCAGTGAAGCCTATAAAACAGATACGCAGTATTTT	CASSEAYKTDTQYF
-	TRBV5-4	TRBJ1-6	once	TGTGCCAGCAGCTTGGGAGGAGTCCCCCTCCACTTT	CASSLGGVPLHF
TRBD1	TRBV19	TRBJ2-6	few	TGTGCCAGTAGAAGCCGGGACAGGGGATCTGGGGCCAACGTCCTGACTTTC	CASRSRDRGSGANVLTF
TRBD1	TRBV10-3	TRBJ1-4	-	TGTGCCATCAGTGTGACAGGGGGCCTTGAAAAACTGTTTTTT	CAISVTGGLEKLFF
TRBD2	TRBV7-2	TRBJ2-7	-	TGTGCCAGCAGCTTACGGGCGGGAGGCGCTACCTACGAGCAGTACTTC	CASSLRAGGATYEQYF
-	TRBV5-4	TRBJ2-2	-	TGTGCCAGCAGCTTTGGGCAAAACACCGGGGAGCTGTTTTTT	CASSFGQNTGELFF
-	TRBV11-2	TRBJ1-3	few	TGTGCCAGCACCGGATTAGGGAGCGGAAACACCATATATTTT	CASTGLGSGNTIYF
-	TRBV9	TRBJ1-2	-	TGTGCCAGCAGCGCCACCTCAGGGGCCTCTAACTATGGCTACACCTTC	CASSATSGASNYGYTF
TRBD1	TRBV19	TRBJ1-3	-	TGTGCCAGTAGTATTAGGGGACAGAACTCTGGAAACACCATATATTTT	CASSIRGQNSGNTIYF
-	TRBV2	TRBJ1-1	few	TGTGCCAGCCTCCCGCAAGGGGATGCTTTCTTT	CASLPQGDAFF
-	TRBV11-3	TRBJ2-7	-	TGTGCCAGCAGCTTAGTTGTAGCGGCATCCTACGAGCAGTACTTC	CASSLVVAASYEQYF
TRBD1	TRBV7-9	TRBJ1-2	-	TGTGCCAGCAGCTTTGGGACAGGGGGCTTGAACTATGGCTACACCTTC	CASSFGTGGLNYGYTF
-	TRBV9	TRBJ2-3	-	TGTGCCAGCAGCCCAACGACAGATACGCAGTATTTT	CASSPTTDTQYF
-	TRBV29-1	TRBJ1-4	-	TGCAGCGTTGGGACAGACACAACTAATGAAAAACTGTTTTTT	CSVGTDTTNEKLFF
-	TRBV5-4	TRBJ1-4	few	TGTGCCAGCAGCTTGGGTTCGGGGGCAGGGAACGAAAAACTGTTTTTT	CASSLGSGAGNEKLFF
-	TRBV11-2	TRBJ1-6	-	TGTGCCAGCAGCTTAGACGTCGGGGACATTCGAACGGGCCTCCACTTT	CASSLDVGDIRTGLHF
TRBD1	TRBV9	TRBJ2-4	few	TGTGCCAGCAGCCCCGGGACAGTAGACATTCAGTACTTC	CASSPGTVDIQYF
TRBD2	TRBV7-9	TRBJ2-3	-	TGTGCCAGCAGCCGGACTAGCGGGAGCACAGATACGCAGTATTTT	CASSRTSGSTDTQYF
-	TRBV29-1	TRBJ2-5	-	TGCAGCGTTGTAGAAGGGTCAGAGACCCAGTACTTC	CSVVEGSETQYF